These 5 T cell receptor beta chains originate from one sample sequenced in a study of tumor and adjacent non-tumor tissue in lung cancer. RNA was extracted from bulk tissue without any cell sorting. More than 3 cm separated this lung sample from the edge of the tumor. The library came from three nested PCR rounds adapted from ARM-PCR protocols. MiXCR, applied by TCRdb to the multiplex PCR reads, yields one record per CDR3 protein. This table holds around 100,000 distinct CDR3 sequences, about 60% found once. The source material was distant non-tumor lung tissue. The source is a man in his thirties or forties with non-small cell lung cancer.

Worth noting for this clonotype: Since the CDR3 does not end with the conserved phenylalanine or tryptophan, this likely comes from a read error. The CDR3 is CSARGKHWAGGQDGQFL. CDR3 bases: TGCAGTGCTAGAGGGAAACATTGGGCGGGGGGGCAAGATGGGCAGTTCCTC. V usage is TRBV20-1 and J usage is TRBJ2-1; 9 positions match TRBD2. The CDR3 is 17 amino acids. From germline, CDR1 is DFQATT and CDR2 SNEGSKA (reference sequence). J was trimmed by 12 bases and V by 1 base; bases with no gene match: 19.

Points on this clonotype: A read error may be the cause here, since a much bigger clone is one base away. The final CDR3 position lacks the conserved phenylalanine or tryptophan, pointing to a likely read error. This sequence joins TRBV5-4 and TRBJ1-2; D uncertain. Trimming left V 2 bases short and J 3 bases short, with 11 bases between. Per germline, CDR1 SGHNT and CDR2 YYREEE (reference sequence). The CDR3 runs to 14 residues. CDR3 in DNA: TGTGCCAGCAGCTTCTCAGCGGGTGACTATGGCTACACCATC. It translates to CASSFSAGDYGYTI.

On this clonotype itself: Without the conserved terminal phenylalanine or tryptophan, this CDR3 likely stems from a read error. For the CDR3, the DNA is TGCAGCGGGTTATGCTTAGGGGTGGCTTTCTCT. It encodes CSGLCLGVAFS. The V and J genes are TRBV29-1 and TRBJ1-1, with D tentatively TRBD1 (5 bases). CDR1 is SQVTM and CDR2 is ANQGSEA in the germline V gene. V was shortened by 7 bases and J by 11 bases, with 17 bases between the two germline ends. This CDR3 has 11 amino acids.

With respect to this clonotype: It is likely a read error, because the conserved phenylalanine at the end of the CDR3 is missing. V and J are TRBV6-6 and TRBJ1-1, with 9 bases that match TRBD1. Trimming took 6 bases from V and 1 from J; bases not matched to a gene: 9. The CDR3 consists of 16 residues. Per the germline V gene, CDR1 is MNHNY and CDR2 is SVGAGI (reference sequence). In DNA, the CDR3 is TGTGCCAGCAGCCAGGGACAGGGCCTGGCGAACACTGAAGCTTTCATT. Translated, it gives CASSQGQGLANTEAFI.

The rearrangement links TRBV11-2 to TRBJ1-1, with unresolved D. Germline lookup yields CDR1 SGHAT and CDR2 FQNNGV. The V end was cut by 1 base, the J end by 1 base, with 16 bases between. The CDR3 length is 17 residues. CDR3 protein: CASSLGRNIGWNTEAFF. In DNA, the CDR3 is TGTGCCAGCAGCTTAGGTCGAAACATAGGCTGGAACACTGAAGCTTTCTTT.